What follows are 9 T cell receptor beta chains derived from one specimen sequenced in a study of control samples from healthy donors and cancer patients. The table came from immunoSEQ multiplex PCR; TCRdb's copy has only in-frame clones and leaves some out. The sample yields around 50,000 clones, 95% to 97% seen once. The source material was blood. The receptors derive from a woman in her twenties or thirties in good health.

V gene TRBV4-2 combines with J gene TRBJ2-7, with 8 bases that match TRBD1. The CDR3 is made up of 14 amino acids. After removal of 4 bases from V and 0 bases from J, the junction contained 2 bases not matched to a gene. CDR1 and CDR2 (germline): LGHNA, YNFKEQ. The CDR3 spells CASSPGQVSYEQYF. In DNA, the CDR3 is TGTGCCAGCAGCCCGGGACAGGTCTCCTACGAGCAGTACTTC.

This chain joins TRBV29-1 and TRBJ2-7, with D possibly being TRBD2 (5 bases). The germline V gene encodes CDR1 SQVTM and CDR2 ANQGSEA. CDR3 length: 12 amino acids. V lost 3 bases and J lost 3, with 9 bases in between. The CDR3 protein is CSVEAGNYEQYF. In DNA form, the CDR3 reads TGCAGCGTTGAGGCGGGTAACTACGAGCAGTACTTC.

This sequence joins TRBV28 and TRBJ1-4; 8 bases fit TRBD1. The CDR3 totals 14 residues. From germline, CDR1 is MDHEN and CDR2 SYDVKM. V lost 6 bases, J lost 6 bases, and 6 bases stayed unmatched. The CDR3 nucleotides read TGTGCCAGCAGGGGGGACAGGAGGTATGAAAAACTGTTTTTT. Amino acid sequence: CASRGDRRYEKLFF.

The rearrangement uses TRBV11-2 and TRBJ1-1; the D gene is possibly TRBD1 (5 bases). The CDR3 consists of 16 residues. CDR1 is SGHAT and CDR2 is FQNNGV in the germline V gene. Trimming removed 1 base at V and 1 base at J, with 13 bases between. DNA of the CDR3: TGTGCCAGCAGCTTAGGGGGCAGCGGGGGGAACACTGAAGCTTTCTTT. It is translated as CASSLGGSGGNTEAFF.

This sequence joins TRBV28 and TRBJ2-7, with D possibly matching TRBD1 (5 bases). V lost 5 bases to trimming and J lost 6 bases, with 8 bases between them. The germline V gene encodes CDR1 MDHEN and CDR2 SYDVKM. The CDR3 extends over 11 amino acids. Here the CDR3 reads CASSDRGEQYF. CDR3 in DNA: TGTGCCAGCAGTGACAGAGGCGAGCAGTACTTC.

The chain employs TRBV7-6 and TRBJ1-3; unclear D gene. The CDR3 runs 15 residues. From germline, CDR1 is SGHVS and CDR2 FNYEAQ. Trimming took 1 base from V and 2 from J, leaving 9 bases between them. This chain's CDR3 is CASSLGDGAGNTIYF. DNA for the CDR3: TGTGCCAGCAGCTTAGGCGACGGGGCTGGAAACACCATATATTTT.

The chain joins TRBV27 to TRBJ1-1; 9 bases fit TRBD1. This CDR3 region has 13 residues. Germline-derived CDR1 and CDR2 are MNHEY and SMNVEV (reference sequence). The V gene end was trimmed by 5 bases and the J gene end by 8 bases; junction bases not matched to a gene: 6. Here the CDR3 reads CASSPSTGGEAFF. Here the CDR3 DNA reads TGTGCCAGCAGTCCCTCGACAGGGGGGGAAGCTTTCTTT.

V usage is TRBV24-1 and J usage is TRBJ2-3; the D gene is possibly TRBD2 (6 bases). Germline V gene lookup returns CDR1 KGHDR and CDR2 SFDVKD. Trimming stripped 7 bases from V and 5 bases from J, with 9 bases between. The CDR3 runs to 12 residues. CDR3 in amino acids: CATSGSGDTQYF. The CDR3 DNA follows: TGTGCCACCAGCGGGAGTGGAGATACGCAGTATTTT.

The chain combines TRBV5-1 with TRBJ2-2; TRBD2 matches at 10 bases. This CDR3 has 17 residues. Trimming took 4 bases from V and 6 from J; bases not matched to a gene: 12. The V gene's germline CDR1 is SGHRS and CDR2 YFSETQ. The CDR3 spells CASSPNLASGSPGELFF. The CDR3 nucleotides are TGCGCCAGCAGCCCGAATCTGGCTAGCGGGAGTCCCGGGGAGCTGTTTTTT.